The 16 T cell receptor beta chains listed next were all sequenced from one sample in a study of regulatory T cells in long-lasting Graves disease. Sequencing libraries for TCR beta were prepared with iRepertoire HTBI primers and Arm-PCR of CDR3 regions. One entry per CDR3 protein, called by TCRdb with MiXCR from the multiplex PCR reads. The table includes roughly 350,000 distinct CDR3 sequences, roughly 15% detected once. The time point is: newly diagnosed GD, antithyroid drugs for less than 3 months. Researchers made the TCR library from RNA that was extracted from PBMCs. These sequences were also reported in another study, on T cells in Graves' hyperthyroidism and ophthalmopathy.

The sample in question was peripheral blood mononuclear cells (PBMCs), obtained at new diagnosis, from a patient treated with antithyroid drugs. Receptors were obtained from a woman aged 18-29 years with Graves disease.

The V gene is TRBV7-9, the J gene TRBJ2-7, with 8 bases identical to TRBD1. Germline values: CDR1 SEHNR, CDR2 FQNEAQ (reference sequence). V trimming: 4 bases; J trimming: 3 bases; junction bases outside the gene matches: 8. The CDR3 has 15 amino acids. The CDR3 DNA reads TGTGCCAGCAGCTCAACCGGGACAGGCTTCTACGAGCAGTACGTC. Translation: CASSSTGTGFYEQYV.

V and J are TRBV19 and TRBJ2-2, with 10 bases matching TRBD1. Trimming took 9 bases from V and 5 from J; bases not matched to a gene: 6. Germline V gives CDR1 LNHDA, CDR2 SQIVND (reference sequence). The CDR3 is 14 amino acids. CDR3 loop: CASYRTGGTGELFF. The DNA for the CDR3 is TGTGCCAGCTATCGGACAGGGGGAACCGGGGAGCTGTTTTTT.

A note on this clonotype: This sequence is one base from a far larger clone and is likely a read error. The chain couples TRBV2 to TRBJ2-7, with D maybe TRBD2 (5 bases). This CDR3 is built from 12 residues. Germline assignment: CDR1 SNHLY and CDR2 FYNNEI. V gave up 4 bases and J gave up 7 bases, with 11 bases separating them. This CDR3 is CASSGGLDEQYF. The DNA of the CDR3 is TGTGCCAGCAGTGGAGGACTCGATGAGCAGTACTTC.

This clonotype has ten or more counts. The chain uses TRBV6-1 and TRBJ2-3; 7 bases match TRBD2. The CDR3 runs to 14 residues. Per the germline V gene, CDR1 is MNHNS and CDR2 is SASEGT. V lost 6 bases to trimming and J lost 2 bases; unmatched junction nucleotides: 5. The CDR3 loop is CASRRAGSTDTQYF. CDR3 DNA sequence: TGTGCCAGCAGACGAGCGGGATCCACAGATACGCAGTATTTT.

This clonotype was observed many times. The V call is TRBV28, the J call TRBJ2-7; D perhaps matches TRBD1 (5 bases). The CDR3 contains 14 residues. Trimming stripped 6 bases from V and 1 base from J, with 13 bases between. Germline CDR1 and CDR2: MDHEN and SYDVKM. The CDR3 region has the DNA TGTGCCAGCAGGGGAACAGGCAGATCCTACGAGCAGTACTTC. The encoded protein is CASRGTGRSYEQYF.

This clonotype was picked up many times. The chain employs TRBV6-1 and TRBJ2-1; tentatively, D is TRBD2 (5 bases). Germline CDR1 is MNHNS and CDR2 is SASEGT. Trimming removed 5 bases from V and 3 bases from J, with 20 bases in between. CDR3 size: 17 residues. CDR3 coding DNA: TGTGCCAGCAGTCCCCTCGCCGGGATTAGGTTCTACAATGAGCAGTTCTTC. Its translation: CASSPLAGIRFYNEQFF.

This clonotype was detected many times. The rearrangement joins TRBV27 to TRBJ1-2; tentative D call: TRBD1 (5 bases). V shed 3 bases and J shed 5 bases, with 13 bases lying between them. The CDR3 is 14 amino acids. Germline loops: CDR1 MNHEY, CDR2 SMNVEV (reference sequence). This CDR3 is CASSFDSGGYGYTF. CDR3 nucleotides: TGTGCCAGCAGTTTTGATAGCGGGGGATATGGCTACACCTTC.

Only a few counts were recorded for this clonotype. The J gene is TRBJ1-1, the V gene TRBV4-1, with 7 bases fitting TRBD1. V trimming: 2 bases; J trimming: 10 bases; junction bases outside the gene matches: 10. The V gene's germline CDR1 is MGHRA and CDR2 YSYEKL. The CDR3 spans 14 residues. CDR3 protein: CASSQPGQRKGAFF. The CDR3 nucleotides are TGCGCCAGCAGCCAACCGGGACAGAGAAAGGGAGCTTTCTTT.

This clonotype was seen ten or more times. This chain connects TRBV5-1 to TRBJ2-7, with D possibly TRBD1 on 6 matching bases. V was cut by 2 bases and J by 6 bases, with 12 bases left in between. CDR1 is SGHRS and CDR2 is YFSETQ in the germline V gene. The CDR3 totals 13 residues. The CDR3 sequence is CASSFTGSGEQYF. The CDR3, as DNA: TGCGCCAGCAGCTTTACAGGGTCAGGCGAGCAGTACTTC.

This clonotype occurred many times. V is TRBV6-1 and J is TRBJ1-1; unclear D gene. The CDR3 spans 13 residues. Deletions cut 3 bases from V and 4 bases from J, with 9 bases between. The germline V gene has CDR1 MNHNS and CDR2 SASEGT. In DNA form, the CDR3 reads TGTGCCAGCAGTGATCATCTGGGCACTGAAGCTTTCTTT. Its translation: CASSDHLGTEAFF.

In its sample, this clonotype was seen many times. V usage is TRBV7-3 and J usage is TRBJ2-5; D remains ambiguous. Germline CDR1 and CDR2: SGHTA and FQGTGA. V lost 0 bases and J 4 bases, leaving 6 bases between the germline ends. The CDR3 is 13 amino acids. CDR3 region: CASSLTFRETQYF. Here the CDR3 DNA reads TGTGCCAGCAGCTTAACGTTTCGAGAGACCCAGTACTTC. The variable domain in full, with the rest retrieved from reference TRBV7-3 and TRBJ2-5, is GAGVSQTPSNKVTEKGKYVELRCDPISGHTALYWYRQSLGQGPEFLIYFQGTGAADDSGLPNDRFFAVRPEGSVSTLKIQRTERGDSAVYLCASSLTFRETQYFGPGTRLLVL.

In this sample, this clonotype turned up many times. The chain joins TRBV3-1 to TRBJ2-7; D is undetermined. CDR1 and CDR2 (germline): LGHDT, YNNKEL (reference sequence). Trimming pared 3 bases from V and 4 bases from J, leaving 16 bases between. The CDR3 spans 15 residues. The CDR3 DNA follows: TGTGCCAGCAGCCAGGGGAATCCAGGCCCATACGAGCAGTACTTC. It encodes CASSQGNPGPYEQYF.

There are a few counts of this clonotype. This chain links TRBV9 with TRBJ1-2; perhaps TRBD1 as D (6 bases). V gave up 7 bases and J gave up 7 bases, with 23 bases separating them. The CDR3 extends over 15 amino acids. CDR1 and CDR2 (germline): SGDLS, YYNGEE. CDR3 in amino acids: CASASGDTFMSGYTF. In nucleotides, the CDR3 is TGTGCCAGCGCGAGTGGGGACACCTTTATGTCTGGCTACACCTTC.

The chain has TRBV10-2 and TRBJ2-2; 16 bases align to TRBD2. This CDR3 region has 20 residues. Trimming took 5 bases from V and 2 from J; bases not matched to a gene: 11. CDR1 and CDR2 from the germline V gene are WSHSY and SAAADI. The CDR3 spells CASSPPGLAGGPRNTGELFF. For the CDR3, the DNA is TGCGCCAGCAGTCCCCCGGGACTAGCGGGGGGGCCGCGTAACACCGGGGAGCTGTTTTTT.

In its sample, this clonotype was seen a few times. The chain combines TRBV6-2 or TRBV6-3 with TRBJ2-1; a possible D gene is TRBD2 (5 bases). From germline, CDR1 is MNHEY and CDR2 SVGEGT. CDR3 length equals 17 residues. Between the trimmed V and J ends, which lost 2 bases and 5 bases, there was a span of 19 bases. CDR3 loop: CASSYGPPGNPHNEQFF. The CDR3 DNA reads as TGTGCCAGCAGTTACGGTCCCCCGGGGAACCCGCACAATGAGCAGTTCTTC.

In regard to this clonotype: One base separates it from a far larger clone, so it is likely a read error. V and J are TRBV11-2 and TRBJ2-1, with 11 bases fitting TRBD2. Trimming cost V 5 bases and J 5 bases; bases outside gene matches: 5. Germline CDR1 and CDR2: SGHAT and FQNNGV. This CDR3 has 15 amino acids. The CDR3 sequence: CASSALAGGHNEQFF. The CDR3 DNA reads TGTGCCAGCAGCGCCCTAGCGGGAGGCCACAATGAGCAGTTCTTC.